The next 21 T cell receptor beta chains were all read from a single sample in a study of blood T cell repertoires in COVID-19 (dated by TCRdb to about 2020). Library prep was done by the immunoSEQ multiplex PCR assay. Here the immuneACCESS table is served through TCRdb, limited to in-frame sequences with V and J called. Missing clones are a known gap in these copies; in checked studies unresolved V genes cover under half, and the rest lacks a known reason. Here the sample has about 40,000 clones; roughly nine tenths occur a single time. Roughly a sixth of the sample lies in the top ten. What was sequenced was peripheral blood. These receptors were obtained from a man between 65 and 79 years old with active COVID-19.

J is TRBJ1-2 and V is TRBV3-1 (or the pseudogene TRBV3-2), with D perhaps matching TRBD1 (6 bases). The germline gives CDR1 LGHDT, CDR2 YNNKEL (reference sequence). Trimming removed 6 bases at V and 0 bases at J, with 14 bases between. The CDR3 has 15 amino acids. CDR3 sequence: CASSADRTPNYGYTF. Written as DNA, the CDR3 is TGTGCCAGCAGTGCCGACAGGACCCCTAACTATGGCTACACCTTC.

The chain links TRBV18 to TRBJ2-2; perhaps TRBD1 as D (5 bases). V was trimmed by 3 bases and J by 0 bases, leaving 11 bases between them. Germline V gene sequence: CDR1 KGHSH, CDR2 LQKENI. This CDR3 has 16 amino acids. DNA of the CDR3: TGTGCCAGCTCACCGGGGCACCCTACGAACACCGGGGAGCTGTTTTTT. Protein sequence: CASSPGHPTNTGELFF.

The genes are TRBV5-4 and TRBJ2-3; TRBD1 matches 10 bases. This CDR3 has 18 residues. The V and J ends lost 2 bases and 2 bases, in that order; junction bases with no gene match: 11. The germline gives CDR1 SGHNT, CDR2 YYREEE (reference sequence). The CDR3 spells CASSFDRGHMGDTDTQYF. The CDR3 DNA is TGTGCCAGCAGCTTCGACAGGGGGCACATGGGTGACACAGATACGCAGTATTTT.

The chain has TRBV6-6 and TRBJ2-1, with 7 bases fitting TRBD2. The V and J ends lost 5 bases and 4 bases, in that order; junction bases with no gene match: 8. The CDR3 sequence is 15 residues long. CDR1 MNHNY and CDR2 SVGAGI come from the germline V gene (reference sequence). Here the CDR3 DNA reads TGTGCCAGCAGTACCCCCGGGACTAAGTACAATGAGCAGTTCTTC. This encodes CASSTPGTKYNEQFF.

V is TRBV5-8 and J is TRBJ2-6; TRBD1 aligns across 7 bases. J was trimmed by 4 bases and V by 0 bases; bases with no gene match: 7. The CDR3 runs to 17 residues. Germline V CDR1 and CDR2: SGHTS, YDEGEE. The CDR3 loop is CASSLGTGPGGANVLTF. As DNA, the CDR3 is TGTGCCAGCAGCTTGGGGACAGGCCCAGGGGGGGCCAACGTCCTGACTTTC.

The rearrangement uses TRBV5-1 and TRBJ2-3; D not certain. CDR1 is SGHRS and CDR2 is YFSETQ in the germline V gene. The CDR3 covers 14 residues. V gave up 0 bases and J gave up 2 bases, with 7 bases separating them. The CDR3 protein is CASSLGLFTDTQYF. The CDR3 DNA reads as TGCGCCAGCAGCTTGGGTTTATTCACAGATACGCAGTATTTT. Drawing the rest from reference TRBV5-1 and TRBJ2-3, the complete variable domain is KAGVTQTPRYLIKTRGQQVTLSCSPISGHRSVSWYQQTPGQGLQFLFEYFSETQRNKGNFPGRFSGRQFSNSRSEMNVSTLELGDSALYLCASSLGLFTDTQYFGPGTRLTVL.

The chain carries TRBV5-1 and TRBJ2-3; TRBD2 agrees at 11 bases. J lost 7 bases, V lost 4 bases, and 5 bases had no gene match. CDR3 length: 14 amino acids. In germline, CDR1 is SGHRS, CDR2 YFSETQ. The CDR3 is CASSVTSGENTQYF. In nucleotides, the CDR3 is TGCGCCAGCAGCGTGACTAGCGGGGAAAATACGCAGTATTTT.

This chain links TRBV18 with TRBJ1-5; D remains unclear. With 3 bases removed from V and 4 bases from J, the gap between germline ends came to 13 bases. Germline-derived CDR1 and CDR2 are KGHSH and LQKENI. The CDR3 totals 15 residues. CDR3 protein: CASSPENAGNQPQHF. CDR3 DNA sequence: TGTGCCAGCTCACCGGAAAACGCGGGGAATCAGCCCCAGCATTTT.

The chain employs TRBV11-2 and TRBJ2-7; D is ambiguous. There are 14 residues in the CDR3. Germline CDR1 is SGHAT and CDR2 is FQNNGV. The V and J ends lost 0 bases and 3 bases respectively, with 9 bases between them. The CDR3 is CASSLEVQLYEQYF. In DNA, the CDR3 is TGTGCCAGCAGCTTAGAAGTACAGCTCTACGAGCAGTACTTC.

This sequence joins TRBV11-2 and TRBJ2-5, with D possibly matching TRBD2 (5 bases). The germline CDR1 and CDR2 sequences are SGHAT and FQNNGV. The ends were cut back, 2 bases at V and 5 bases at J, with 9 bases in the middle. The CDR3 sequence is 13 residues long. CDR3: CASSLMGSETQYF. DNA for the CDR3: TGTGCCAGCAGCTTAATGGGGAGCGAGACCCAGTACTTC.

This clone was seen a single time. The CDR3 sequence: CASSLGVSNQPQHF. The CDR3 bases are TGTGCCAGCTCACTCGGGGTTAGCAATCAGCCCCAGCATTTT. The J gene is TRBJ1-5, the V gene TRBV18; D gene unclear. CDR1 and CDR2 (germline): KGHSH, LQKENI. The CDR3 consists of 14 residues. Deletions cut 4 bases from V and 0 bases from J, with 7 bases between.

V usage is TRBV6-5 and J usage is TRBJ1-5; 7 nucleotides match TRBD1. Germline loops: CDR1 MNHEY, CDR2 SVGAGI. The CDR3 loop spans 15 amino acids. J was trimmed by 2 bases and V by 8 bases; bases with no gene match: 9. The CDR3 DNA reads TGTGCCAGCCGATTCACAGGGGTTGGCAATCAGCCCCAGCATTTT. Encoded protein: CASRFTGVGNQPQHF.

This chain joins TRBV29-1 and TRBJ1-1, with TRBD1 as a possible D gene (6 bases). Germline-derived CDR1 and CDR2 are SQVTM and ANQGSEA. CDR3 size: 13 residues. The V end lost 5 bases, the J end lost 0 bases, and 10 bases lay between the germline ends. The CDR3 is CSVTQGLNTEAFF. The CDR3 DNA sequence: TGCAGCGTTACACAGGGTTTGAACACTGAAGCTTTCTTT.

This chain links TRBV27 with TRBJ2-7, with 7 bases aligning to TRBD2. Germline V gene data show CDR1 as MNHEY and CDR2 as SMNVEV (reference sequence). V dropped 1 base and J dropped 7; count of bases not matched to a gene: 4. The CDR3 is made up of 13 amino acids. The CDR3 DNA reads as TGTGCCAGCAGTTTATTCGGGGGGTCGGAGCAGTACTTC. Translating gives CASSLFGGSEQYF.

This rearrangement joins TRBV11-2 to TRBJ1-6; TRBD1 is a possible D gene (6 bases). Germline loops: CDR1 SGHAT, CDR2 FQNNGV. CDR3 size: 13 residues. V lost 5 bases and J lost 8, with 10 bases in between. CDR3 DNA: TGTGCCAGCAGCATGGGACAAGATTCACCCCTCCACTTT. Translated, it gives CASSMGQDSPLHF. Full variable domain (missing parts from reference TRBV11-2 and TRBJ1-6): EAGVAQSPRYKIIEKRQSVAFWCNPISGHATLYWYQQILGQGPKLLIQFQNNGVVDDSQLPKDRFSAERLKGVDSTLKIQPAKLEDSAVYLCASSMGQDSPLHFGNGTRLTVT.

This chain uses TRBV7-3 with TRBJ1-1; D call uncertain. Germline V gene lookup returns CDR1 SGHTA and CDR2 FQGTGA. This CDR3 has 13 residues. V lost 4 bases to trimming and J lost 0 bases, with 6 bases between them. The CDR3 here is CASSSSVNTEAFF. The CDR3 nucleotides are TGTGCCAGCAGCTCCTCAGTGAACACTGAAGCTTTCTTT.

The gene calls are TRBV28 and TRBJ2-5; 7 bases fit TRBD1. The CDR3 runs to 14 residues. From germline, CDR1 is MDHEN and CDR2 SYDVKM. V lost 5 bases and J lost 7; bases outside the gene matches: 10. CDR3 nucleotide sequence: TGTGCCAGCAGTGACCCAGGGGGTGGCGCGACCCAGTACTTC. Amino acid sequence: CASSDPGGGATQYF.

This chain links TRBV6-5 with TRBJ2-7; D perhaps matches TRBD1 (7 bases). The V end was cut by 0 bases, the J end by 3 bases, with 15 bases between. Germline CDR1 reads MNHEY; CDR2 reads SVGAGI. The CDR3 covers 16 residues. The chain's CDR3 is CASSYSGRGDVYEQYF. The CDR3 DNA is TGTGCCAGCAGTTACTCTGGCAGGGGGGATGTCTACGAGCAGTACTTC.

The V and J genes are TRBV4-2 and TRBJ2-5; 11 positions match TRBD2. V lost 0 bases and J lost 1; bases outside the gene matches: 4. Per germline, CDR1 LGHNA and CDR2 YNFKEQ. The CDR3 runs 17 residues. The CDR3 protein is CASSQEPSGGTQETQYF. The CDR3 bases are TGTGCCAGCAGCCAAGAGCCTAGCGGGGGGACCCAAGAGACCCAGTACTTC.

The chain recombines TRBV28 with TRBJ2-7; 9 bases are a match to TRBD1. Germline V lookup: CDR1 MDHEN, CDR2 SYDVKM. This CDR3 comprises 15 residues. Trimming at V came to 6 bases and at J to 0 bases, leaving 6 bases not matched to a gene. CDR3 sequence: CASSHRGPSSYEQYF. Written as DNA, the CDR3 is TGTGCCAGCAGCCACAGGGGGCCCAGCTCCTACGAGCAGTACTTC. The full variable domain, rest sourced from reference TRBV28 and TRBJ2-7, is DVKVTQSSRYLVKRTGEKVFLECVQDMDHENMFWYRQDPGLGLRLIYFSYDVKMKEKGDIPEGYSVSREKKERFSLILESASTNQTSMYLCASSHRGPSSYEQYFGPGTRLTVT.

The chain employs TRBV27 and TRBJ1-2; TRBD1 agrees at 7 bases. V was pared by 5 bases and J by 2 bases, with 5 bases of the junction left unmatched. Germline V gives CDR1 MNHEY, CDR2 SMNVEV (reference sequence). This CDR3 contains 14 residues. The CDR3 region has the DNA TGTGCCAGCAGTCCCCAGGGGGGCAACTATGGCTACACCTTC. It yields the protein CASSPQGGNYGYTF.